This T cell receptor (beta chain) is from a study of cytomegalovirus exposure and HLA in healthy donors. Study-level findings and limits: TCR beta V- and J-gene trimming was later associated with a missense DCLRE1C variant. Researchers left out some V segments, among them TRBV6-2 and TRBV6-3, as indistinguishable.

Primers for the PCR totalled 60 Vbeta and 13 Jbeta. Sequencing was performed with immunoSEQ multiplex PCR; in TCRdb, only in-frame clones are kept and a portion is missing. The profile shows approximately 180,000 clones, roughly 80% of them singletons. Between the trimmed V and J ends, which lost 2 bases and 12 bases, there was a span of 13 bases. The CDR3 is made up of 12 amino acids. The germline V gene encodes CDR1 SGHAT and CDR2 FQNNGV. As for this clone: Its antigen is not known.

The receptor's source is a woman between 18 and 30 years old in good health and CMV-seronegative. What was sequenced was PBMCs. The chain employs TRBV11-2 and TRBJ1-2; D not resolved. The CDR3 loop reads CASSLTREGHTF. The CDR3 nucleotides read TGTGCCAGCAGCTTAACTCGGGAGGGCCACACCTTC.